A selection of T cell receptor beta chains follows, all from one sample in a study of T cell repertoires in cytomegalovirus infection. TCRdb re-analysed the reads in MiXCR, keeping a single row per CDR3 protein. The table records about 400,000 distinct CDR3 sequences, around a sixth of them present only once. The specimen sequenced was PBMCs. These receptors came from a human donor in good health (CMV status not recorded). Some clones in this sample may be carry-over from other donors' samples. CDR3s include the opening cysteine and the closing phenylalanine or tryptophan. The order of the fields is CDR3 length, clone size, J gene, V gene, CDR3 protein. Only part of the rows carry a size: once, few, many, or a class if the clone is expanded.

CDR3 length: 17; clone size: many; J gene: TRBJ1-5; V gene: TRBV6-6; CDR3 protein: CASSYSVGINSNQPQHF
CDR3 length: 15; clone size: .; J gene: TRBJ2-2; V gene: TRBV6-5; CDR3 protein: CASSKRQGKAGELFF
CDR3 length: 14; clone size: many; J gene: TRBJ2-1; V gene: TRBV11-2; CDR3 protein: CASSHSGRLNEQFF
CDR3 length: 13; clone size: few; J gene: TRBJ2-7; V gene: TRBV5-6; CDR3 protein: CASSLIMSYEQYF
CDR3 length: 15; clone size: many; J gene: TRBJ2-7; V gene: TRBV6-1; CDR3 protein: CASSLGTSRIYEQYF
CDR3 length: 15; clone size: many; J gene: TRBJ2-1; V gene: TRBV7-8; CDR3 protein: CASSLAFLQGHEQFF
CDR3 length: 15; clone size: few; J gene: TRBJ2-5; V gene: TRBV2; CDR3 protein: CASSEPQGGAETQYF
CDR3 length: 12; clone size: few; J gene: TRBJ2-1; V gene: TRBV3-1; CDR3 protein: CASSQTDNEQFF
CDR3 length: 15; clone size: .; J gene: TRBJ1-1; V gene: TRBV28; CDR3 protein: CASSSLPGFGTEAFF
CDR3 length: 16; clone size: many; J gene: TRBJ2-1; V gene: TRBV7-8; CDR3 protein: CASSPLVGNLGNEQFF
CDR3 length: 14; clone size: many; J gene: TRBJ2-3; V gene: TRBV7-2; CDR3 protein: CASSYLLAADTQYF
CDR3 length: 17; clone size: .; J gene: TRBJ2-1; V gene: TRBV12-3/TRBV12-4; CDR3 protein: CASSLLRSGGQHNEQFF
CDR3 length: 14; clone size: many; J gene: TRBJ2-2; V gene: TRBV7-8; CDR3 protein: CASSAPLRDGELFF
CDR3 length: 13; clone size: .; J gene: TRBJ1-1; V gene: TRBV29-1; CDR3 protein: CSVEDGGRPEAFF
CDR3 length: 16; clone size: many; J gene: TRBJ2-7; V gene: TRBV7-8; CDR3 protein: CASSPRRELGRYEQYF
CDR3 length: 15; clone size: few; J gene: TRBJ2-3; V gene: TRBV28; CDR3 protein: CASTNLAGITDTQYF
CDR3 length: 16; clone size: .; J gene: TRBJ1-1; V gene: TRBV6-5; CDR3 protein: CASRSRGRGSGTEAFF
CDR3 length: 15; clone size: many; J gene: TRBJ1-6; V gene: TRBV10-3; CDR3 protein: CAISERTGDNSPLHF
CDR3 length: 13; clone size: many; J gene: TRBJ1-4; V gene: TRBV12-3/TRBV12-4; CDR3 protein: CASSSIGNEKLFF
CDR3 length: 13; clone size: .; J gene: TRBJ2-1; V gene: TRBV7-2; CDR3 protein: CASSSVGYNEQFF
CDR3 length: 16; clone size: .; J gene: TRBJ1-2; V gene: TRBV7-9; CDR3 protein: CASSQHSGTGLGGYTF
CDR3 length: 13; clone size: few; J gene: TRBJ2-3; V gene: TRBV20-1; CDR3 protein: CSAIGSHTDTQYF
CDR3 length: 17; clone size: .; J gene: TRBJ2-1; V gene: TRBV5-5; CDR3 protein: CASSLDHLGTQNNEQFF
CDR3 length: 13; clone size: many; J gene: TRBJ2-3; V gene: TRBV12-3/TRBV12-4; CDR3 protein: CASSLTSTDTQYF
CDR3 length: 14; clone size: .; J gene: TRBJ2-7; V gene: TRBV20-1; CDR3 protein: CSARVPSGTYEQYF
CDR3 length: 13; clone size: many; J gene: TRBJ2-7; V gene: TRBV7-7; CDR3 protein: CASSSVIAGEQYF
CDR3 length: 13; clone size: .; J gene: TRBJ1-2; V gene: TRBV20-1; CDR3 protein: CSARAGDGYGYTF
CDR3 length: 15; clone size: many; J gene: TRBJ2-5; V gene: TRBV7-6; CDR3 protein: CASSLMLGNQETQYF
CDR3 length: 14; clone size: .; J gene: TRBJ1-4; V gene: TRBV28; CDR3 protein: CASSLSAGNEKLFF
CDR3 length: 15; clone size: .; J gene: TRBJ2-5; V gene: TRBV10-3; CDR3 protein: CAASGTVVGKETQYF
CDR3 length: 14; clone size: .; J gene: TRBJ2-7; V gene: TRBV7-2; CDR3 protein: CASSFLSDTYEQYF
CDR3 length: 14; clone size: .; J gene: TRBJ2-7; V gene: TRBV20-1; CDR3 protein: CSGSSGIFPYEQYF
CDR3 length: 15; clone size: many; J gene: TRBJ1-2; V gene: TRBV12-3/TRBV12-4; CDR3 protein: CASGLHTGIGYGYTF
CDR3 length: 15; clone size: few; J gene: TRBJ2-7; V gene: TRBV10-3; CDR3 protein: CAISGPAGGPYEQYF
CDR3 length: 14; clone size: once; J gene: TRBJ1-5; V gene: TRBV10-3; CDR3 protein: CAISESTSAQPQHF
CDR3 length: 19; clone size: few; J gene: TRBJ2-1; V gene: TRBV3-1; CDR3 protein: CASSQVLFKERENGDEQFF
CDR3 length: 16; clone size: .; J gene: TRBJ1-6; V gene: TRBV20-1; CDR3 protein: CSALMPGTGVRSPLHF
CDR3 length: 14; clone size: few; J gene: TRBJ1-1; V gene: TRBV7-2; CDR3 protein: CASRPGLLNTEAFF
CDR3 length: 12; clone size: many; J gene: TRBJ1-1; V gene: TRBV7-2; CDR3 protein: CASSFGGIEAFF
CDR3 length: 12; clone size: many; J gene: TRBJ1-1; V gene: TRBV7-2; CDR3 protein: CASSPGGTEAFF
CDR3 length: 18; clone size: many; J gene: TRBJ2-3; V gene: TRBV7-2; CDR3 protein: CASSLTSLAGGGWDTQYF
CDR3 length: 13; clone size: many; J gene: TRBJ2-7; V gene: TRBV15; CDR3 protein: CATSRARTSEQYF
CDR3 length: 15; clone size: many; J gene: TRBJ1-1; V gene: TRBV7-9; CDR3 protein: CASSWFRDRNTEAFF
CDR3 length: 15; clone size: few; J gene: TRBJ2-3; V gene: TRBV2; CDR3 protein: CASSGVAGSSDTQYF